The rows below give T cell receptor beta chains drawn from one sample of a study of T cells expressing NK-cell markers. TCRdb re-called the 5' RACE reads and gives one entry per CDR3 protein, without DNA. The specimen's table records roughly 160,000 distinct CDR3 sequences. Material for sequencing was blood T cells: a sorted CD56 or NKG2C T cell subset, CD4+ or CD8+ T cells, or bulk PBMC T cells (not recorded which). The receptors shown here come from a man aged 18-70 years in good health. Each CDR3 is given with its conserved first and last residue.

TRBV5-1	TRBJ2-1	CASSYPLGLAGSYNEQFF
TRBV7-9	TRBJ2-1	CASTPGGAGAYNEQFF
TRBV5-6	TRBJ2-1	CASSFDGSNEQFF
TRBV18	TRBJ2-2	CASSERSPGTGELFF
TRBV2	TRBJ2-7	CASIGPGTYYEQYF
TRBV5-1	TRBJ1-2	CASSLDHPDGNYGYTF
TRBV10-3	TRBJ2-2	CAIREPNTGELFF
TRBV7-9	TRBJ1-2	CASSEGQGKDGYTF
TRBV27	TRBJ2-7	CASSWGNEQYF
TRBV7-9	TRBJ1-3	CASSETGNTIYF
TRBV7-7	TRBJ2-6	CASSLYHSINSGANVLTF
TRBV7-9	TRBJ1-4	CASSFTGTTHEKLFF
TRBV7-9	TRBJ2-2	CASSRAGQAELFF
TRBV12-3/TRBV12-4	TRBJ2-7	CASSLEYRGYEQYF
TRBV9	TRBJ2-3	CASSTGTGRPSQYF
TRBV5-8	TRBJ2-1	CASSLVAQNTGTPKFF
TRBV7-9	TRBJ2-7	CASSPPGQPYEQYF
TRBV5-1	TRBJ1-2	CASSLTYRASPTLNYGYTF
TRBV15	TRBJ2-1	CATSRGQGRTYNEQFF
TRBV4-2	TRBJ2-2	CASSQELAAYTGELFF
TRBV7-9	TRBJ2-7	CATSGTRPYEQYF
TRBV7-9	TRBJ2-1	CASSLEDSPAGIEQFF
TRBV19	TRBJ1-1	CASMELPGHTEAFF
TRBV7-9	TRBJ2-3	CASSLVGDTQYF
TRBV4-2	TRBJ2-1	CASSPRGDAYNEQFF
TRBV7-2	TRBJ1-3	CASSPELARGNTIYF
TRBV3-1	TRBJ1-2	CASNRQGNGYTF
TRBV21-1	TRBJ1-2	CARIPRVRGGYTF
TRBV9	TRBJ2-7	CASSARTGSSYEQYF
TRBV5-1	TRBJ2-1	CASSPGQGARYNEQFF